A selection of T cell receptor beta chains follows, all from one sample in a study of blood T cell repertoires in COVID-19. Clones were read by immunoSEQ multiplex PCR, and TCRdb kept only the in-frame ones, dropping some. Of 200,000 to 250,000 clones listed, around four fifths are singletons. Sequences were obtained from PBMCs or T cells enriched from blood (not recorded which). Every receptor here comes from a middle-aged woman who had been exposed to COVID-19. CDR3s include the opening cysteine and the closing phenylalanine or tryptophan. Fields, in order: J gene, V gene, clone size, D gene, CDR3 DNA, CDR3 protein. A D gene is named only where the DNA matches it firmly. Size values are once, few and many counts, or a class for expanded clones, and some rows have none.

TRBJ2-1 TRBV7-3 few TRBD1 TGTGCCAGCAGCGACGGACAGGGGGGCCATGAGCAGTTCTTC CASSDGQGGHEQFF
TRBJ1-4 TRBV6-5 few NA TGTGCCAGCAGACCCAGACAAGAAAATGAAAAACTGTTTTTT CASRPRQENEKLFF
TRBJ1-1 TRBV19 NA NA TGTGCCAGTAGTATTGGGGCAGGGAAGAACACTGAAGCTTTCTTT CASSIGAGKNTEAFF
TRBJ2-7 TRBV4-1 NA TRBD2 TGCGCCAGCAGCCCTAGCGGGGGGACCCACGAGCAGTACTTC CASSPSGGTHEQYF
TRBJ1-5 TRBV2 NA TRBD1 TGTGCCAGCAGTGACAGGGGGGGCAATCAGCCCCAGCATTTT CASSDRGGNQPQHF
TRBJ2-5 TRBV19 NA TRBD1 TGTGCCAGTACCCCGCGGGGCCAGGGGGCTGTACAAGAGACCCAGTACTTC CASTPRGQGAVQETQYF
TRBJ1-4 TRBV6-2/TRBV6-3 NA NA TGTGCCAGCAGTTACGAGACAACAACTAATGAAAAACTGTTTTTT CASSYETTTNEKLFF
TRBJ2-7 TRBV27 NA TRBD2 TGTGCCAGCAGGGGCACTAGCGGGGGGGCAGGGGACGAGCAGTACTTC CASRGTSGGAGDEQYF
TRBJ1-5 TRBV27 NA TRBD1 TGTGCCAGCAGTTCGAGGACAGGGGGGAATCAGCCCCAGCATTTT CASSSRTGGNQPQHF
TRBJ2-2 TRBV2 NA NA TGTGCCAGCAGCTTCGACAGACCGAACACCGGGGAGCTGTTTTTT CASSFDRPNTGELFF
TRBJ2-1 TRBV11-3 NA NA TGTGCCAGCAGCTTAGAGTCTACCGGGGTTTACAATGAGCAGTTCTTC CASSLESTGVYNEQFF
TRBJ2-5 TRBV27 NA TRBD2 TGTGCCAGCAGTGGCCCAAATCCGCGGGGGGACCAAGAGACCCAGTACTTC CASSGPNPRGDQETQYF
TRBJ2-3 TRBV7-2 few NA TGTGCCAGCAGCTCGGACTACCTTAGCACAGATACGCAGTATTTT CASSSDYLSTDTQYF
TRBJ1-5 TRBV12-3/TRBV12-4 NA TRBD1 TGTGCCAGCAGTTTACAGGGGGGACAGCCCCAGCATTTT CASSLQGGQPQHF
TRBJ1-4 TRBV6-5 NA TRBD1 TGTGCCAGCAGTTACTCGACAGGGCTTGGGGATGAAAAACTGTTTTTT CASSYSTGLGDEKLFF
TRBJ1-1 TRBV6-2/TRBV6-3 few TRBD1 TGTGCCAGCAGTTACGGACAGGGGCCGATGAACACTGAAGCTTTCTTT CASSYGQGPMNTEAFF
TRBJ1-5 TRBV2 NA NA TGTGCCAGCAGTGAATTACCCCTAATGGCTCAGGCCCAGCATTTT CASSELPLMAQAQHF
TRBJ1-2 TRBV27 once NA TGTGCCAGCAGTTTAGCCAACTCTGCCTATGGCTACACCTTC CASSLANSAYGYTF
TRBJ2-1 TRBV19 NA NA TGTGCCAGTAGTATCTCACAGAGCTCCTACAATGAGCAGTTCTTC CASSISQSSYNEQFF
TRBJ1-5 TRBV28 NA NA TGTGCCAGCAGTTTAGTGGGGCCGTATCAGCCCCAGCATTTT CASSLVGPYQPQHF
TRBJ2-3 TRBV19 once TRBD1 TGTGCCAGTAGTCTGGGACAGGGGGCGGGAAGGGGTACGCAGTATTTT CASSLGQGAGRGTQYF
TRBJ2-7 TRBV6-2/TRBV6-3 NA TRBD2 TGTGCCAGCAGCCCCGGACTAGCGGGGGGGCCTGCGTACGAGCAGTACTTC CASSPGLAGGPAYEQYF
TRBJ1-1 TRBV28 NA TRBD1 TGTGCCAGCACGTGGGGACAGCGGATTAATGTAGCTTTCTTT CASTWGQRINVAFF
TRBJ1-2 TRBV6-1 NA TRBD1 TGTGCCAGCAGTGACCCGGGAGGGGACAGTTCCTATGGCTACACCTTC CASSDPGGDSSYGYTF
TRBJ2-1 TRBV10-3 NA TRBD2 TGTGCCATCAGTCCTCCCTGGGCGGGGGGCCTCAATGAGCAGTTCTTC CAISPPWAGGLNEQFF
TRBJ1-5 TRBV19 NA TRBD1 TGTGCCAGTAGTACAGGGGGACCGCAGCCCCAGCATTTT CASSTGGPQPQHF
TRBJ2-1 TRBV7-3 NA TRBD2 TGTGCCAGCAGCTTAACGGGAGGGCGAGATATGATCTACAATGAGCAGTTCTTC CASSLTGGRDMIYNEQFF
TRBJ2-3 TRBV28 once TRBD2 TGTGCCAGCAGTTTATGGTCGCTGACTAGCGAGTCGGATACGCAGTATTTT CASSLWSLTSESDTQYF
TRBJ1-4 TRBV5-8 NA TRBD1 TGTGCCAGCAGCTTGTTGGGACAGAGCTTTACAACTAATGAAAAACTGTTTTTT CASSLLGQSFTTNEKLFF
TRBJ2-2 TRBV4-2 NA NA TGTGCCAGCAGCCGCGTTACGAATCCGGGACTCTCCACGGGGACCGGGGAGCTGTTTTTT CASSRVTNPGLSTGTGELFF
TRBJ2-7 TRBV5-8 NA NA TGTGCCAGCAGCTTGGTGCAGGGCCGGGAGCAGTACTTC CASSLVQGREQYF
TRBJ2-5 TRBV11-3 NA NA TGTGCCAGCAGCCAGGGCCCAGGAGAGACCCAGTACTTC CASSQGPGETQYF
TRBJ1-2 TRBV3-1/TRBV3-2 many NA TGTGCCAGCAGCCAAGATTGGGGGACACATGGCTACACCTTC CASSQDWGTHGYTF
TRBJ2-5 TRBV6-5 NA NA TGTGCCAGCAGTTACCGGGACACAGAGACCCAGTACTTC CASSYRDTETQYF
TRBJ1-3 TRBV5-1 NA NA TGCGCCAGCAGTAGGGAGGGGACGTCCGGAAACACCATATATTTT CASSREGTSGNTIYF
TRBJ2-3 TRBV7-3 NA NA TGTGCCAGCAGCGAAGGGGTACACACAGATACGCAGTATTTT CASSEGVHTDTQYF
TRBJ1-6 TRBV2 once TRBD1 TGTGCCAGCAGACCGGGACAGGGGGGGGCGAATTCACCCCTCCACTTT CASRPGQGGANSPLHF
TRBJ2-5 TRBV7-3 NA TRBD2 TGTGCCAGCAGCTTAGGGAGCGGGGGCGCGGGGGAGACCCAGTACTTC CASSLGSGGAGETQYF
TRBJ1-5 TRBV7-9 NA TRBD1 TGTGCCAGCAGCTACGGACAGGGGGGACAGCCCCAGCATTTT CASSYGQGGQPQHF
TRBJ2-7 TRBV5-1 NA NA TGCGCCAGCACCTCGGGGGAGGTAAGGAAGGAGCAGTACTTC CASTSGEVRKEQYF
TRBJ1-1 TRBV12-3/TRBV12-4 NA NA TGTGCCAGCAGCCTTACAGAGAACACTGAAGCTTTCTTT CASSLTENTEAFF
TRBJ2-5 TRBV15 NA NA TGTGCCACCAGCAGAGACCTAGCCCAAGGAGAGACCCAGTACTTC CATSRDLAQGETQYF
TRBJ2-2 TRBV4-2 NA TRBD2 TGTGCCAGCAGCCCCTGGACTAGCGGGGGGATGAACACCGGGGAGCTGTTTTTT CASSPWTSGGMNTGELFF
TRBJ1-1 TRBV29-1 NA NA TGCAGCGCTGAACAGGGGAACACTGAAGCTTTCTTT CSAEQGNTEAFF
TRBJ1-5 TRBV7-6 few NA TGTGCCAGCAACATTTCAGAGGGTCAGCCCCAGCATTTT CASNISEGQPQHF
TRBJ1-2 TRBV7-2 few NA TGTGCCAGCAGCCCTGGACTGGGACTCTATGGCTACACCTTC CASSPGLGLYGYTF
TRBJ2-7 TRBV4-1 few TRBD2 TGCGCCAGCGCTAGCGGGGGCGACACTAGGCAGTACTTC CASASGGDTRQYF
TRBJ1-6 TRBV21-1 few NA TGTGCCAGTGGGACACTCTCTTCACCCCTCCACTTT CASGTLSSPLHF
TRBJ1-1 TRBV30 NA NA TGTGCCTGGAGTCAACAGGGGAACACTGAAGCTTTCTTT CAWSQQGNTEAFF
TRBJ2-5 TRBV28 NA TRBD2 TGTGCCAGCAGCCCTACTCTAGCGGGGCTACAAGAGACCCAGTACTTC CASSPTLAGLQETQYF
TRBJ1-1 TRBV7-8 NA NA TGTGCCAGCAGCTCGGGGGGCACAGGGTTTGAAGCTTTCTTT CASSSGGTGFEAFF
TRBJ2-5 TRBV6-2/TRBV6-3 NA NA TGTGCCAGCAGTCGAGGAGGAGAGACCCAGTACTTC CASSRGGETQYF
TRBJ2-1 TRBV4-3 NA NA TGCGCCAGCAGCCCTCGCCCCAGCGGCTCCTACAATGAGCAGTTCTTC CASSPRPSGSYNEQFF
TRBJ2-7 TRBV5-6 few TRBD1 TGTGCCAGCAGGTCCGGGACAGGGTTCTACGAGCAGTACTTC CASRSGTGFYEQYF
TRBJ1-1 TRBV30 NA NA TGTGCCTGGAGTATTTCCGAGACTGAAGCTTTCTTT CAWSISETEAFF